These 14 T cell receptor beta chains were sequenced from one sample in a study of shared clonotypes between healthy human individuals. Sequencing was performed with immunoSEQ multiplex PCR; in TCRdb, only in-frame clones are kept and a portion is missing. The data show 600,000 to 750,000 clones, 72% seen once. Specimen: memory CD4+ T cells sorted from blood. Subset reported: CD45RA-negative fraction. The source is a woman aged 25 to 39 in good health.

The chain couples TRBV5-6 to TRBJ1-5; 8 bases match TRBD1. The germline V gene has CDR1 SGHDT and CDR2 YYEEEE. The CDR3 has 14 amino acids. V gave up 3 bases and J gave up 6 bases; unmatched junction bases: 5. CDR3 sequence reads: CASSSGGHGQPQHF. CDR3 coding DNA: TGTGCCAGCAGCTCAGGGGGCCACGGTCAGCCCCAGCATTTT. Drawing the rest from reference TRBV5-6 and TRBJ1-5, the complete variable domain is DAGVTQSPTHLIKTRGQQVTLRCSPKSGHDTVSWYQQALGQGPQFIFQYYEEEERQRGNFPDRFSGHQFPNYSSELNVNALLLGDSALYLCASSSGGHGQPQHFGDGTRLSIL.

This sequence joins TRBV7-6 and TRBJ2-7; D may be TRBD1 (5 bases). The CDR3 has 13 amino acids. Trimming stripped 5 bases from V and 4 bases from J, with 12 bases between. Germline-derived CDR1 and CDR2 are SGHVS and FNYEAQ. For the CDR3, the DNA is TGTGCCAGCAGCCATTTGGGGCCATACGAGCAGTACTTC. Translated: CASSHLGPYEQYF.

The V and J genes are TRBV28 and TRBJ2-1; 12 bases align to TRBD2. After removal of 7 bases from V and 6 bases from J, the junction contained 10 bases not matched to a gene. The length of the CDR3 is 16 residues. The germline V gene encodes CDR1 MDHEN and CDR2 SYDVKM. CDR3 sequence reads: CASTPTSGRIPNEQFF. The CDR3 DNA reads TGTGCCAGCACCCCGACTAGCGGGAGAATCCCCAATGAGCAGTTCTTC.

The chain recombines TRBV25-1 with TRBJ1-3; D remains ambiguous. Trimming left V 4 bases short and J 0 bases short, with 7 bases between. CDR1 and CDR2 (germline): MGHDK, SYGVNS. This CDR3 region has 14 residues. The CDR3 reads CASSGPNSGNTIYF. Here the CDR3 DNA reads TGTGCCAGCAGTGGTCCAAACTCTGGAAACACCATATATTTT.

The sample holds many counts of this clone. The J gene is TRBJ1-1, the V gene TRBV6-1; tentatively, D is TRBD1 (5 bases). The germline V and J ends were trimmed by 4 bases and 5 bases, with 11 bases remaining between them. Germline V gene data show CDR1 as MNHNS and CDR2 as SASEGT. The CDR3 is 13 residues long. The CDR3 sequence: CASSGTLRTEAFF. Written as DNA, the CDR3 is TGTGCCAGCAGTGGGACATTGAGAACTGAAGCTTTCTTT.

This chain connects TRBV7-9 to TRBJ2-1; D is uncertain. Germline CDR1 and CDR2: SEHNR and FQNEAQ (reference sequence). Trimming removed 4 bases from V and 6 bases from J, with 16 bases in between. The CDR3 spans 15 residues. The CDR3 region has the DNA TGTGCCAGCAGCTCCTTGGCTAGAAGGAGCAATGAGCAGTTCTTC. Residues: CASSSLARRSNEQFF.

This chain connects TRBV20-1 to TRBJ2-1; D not certain. Germline V gene sequence: CDR1 DFQATT, CDR2 SNEGSKA (reference sequence). CDR3 length: 10 amino acids. With 8 bases removed from V and 5 bases from J, the gap between germline ends came to 7 bases. In DNA, the CDR3 is TGCAGTACCGGAAACAATGAGCAGTTCTTC. Translated, it gives CSTGNNEQFF.

The V gene is TRBV4-1, the J gene TRBJ1-2, with D hard to call. CDR3 size: 16 residues. Trimming took off 0 bases at V and 4 bases at J, with 15 bases between the two ends. Per the germline V gene, CDR1 is MGHRA and CDR2 is YSYEKL. The chain's CDR3 is CASSQDSGRLFYGYTF. The CDR3 region has the DNA TGCGCCAGCAGCCAAGATAGCGGACGCTTATTCTATGGCTACACCTTC.

The sample holds a few counts of this clone. The chain links TRBV7-2 to TRBJ2-2; D perhaps matches TRBD1 (5 bases). The germline V and J ends were trimmed by 5 bases and 3 bases, with 7 bases remaining between them. This CDR3 contains 13 residues. In germline, CDR1 is SGHTA, CDR2 FQGNSA. The CDR3 coding sequence is TGTGCCAGCAGCAGGGGTGACACCGGGGAGCTGTTTTTT. The encoded protein is CASSRGDTGELFF.

This clone has a count of ten or more. The same CDR3 can be traced to other DNA sequences in this sample. The chain carries TRBV5-6 and TRBJ1-2; D is unresolved. Germline CDR1 reads SGHDT; CDR2 reads YYEEEE. V was trimmed by 4 bases and J by 2 bases, leaving 12 bases between them. The CDR3 spans 14 residues. The CDR3 is CASSPRTDNYGYTF. Written as DNA, the CDR3 is TGTGCCAGCAGCCCAAGGACGGACAACTATGGCTACACCTTC.

The genes are TRBV28 and TRBJ1-4, with D unresolved. The V gene lost 4 bases and the J gene lost 0 bases, with 3 bases spanning the gap. The CDR3 loop spans 13 amino acids. The germline CDR1 and CDR2 sequences are MDHEN and SYDVKM. The CDR3 nucleotides are TGTGCCAGCAGTTCCGCAACTAATGAAAAACTGTTTTTT. This sequence encodes CASSSATNEKLFF.

This chain uses TRBV19 with TRBJ2-3; TRBD1 aligns across 8 bases. V was clipped by 5 bases and J by 7 bases; unmatched bases: 11. CDR1 is LNHDA, CDR2 SQIVND, per germline (reference sequence). CDR3 length equals 15 residues. CDR3 coding DNA: TGTGCCAGTAGTTCCTCACCGCGGACAGGGAATACGCAGTATTTT. Translated: CASSSSPRTGNTQYF. The complete variable domain, with remaining parts taken from reference TRBV19 and TRBJ2-3, reads DGGITQSPKYLFRKEGQNVTLSCEQNLNHDAMYWYRQDPGQGLRLIYYSQIVNDFQKGDIAEGYSVSREKKESFPLTVTSAQKNPTAFYLCASSSSPRTGNTQYFGPGTRLTVL.

This clone appeared a few times. The V call is TRBV5-1, the J call TRBJ2-1; 9 nucleotides line up with TRBD2. This CDR3 spans 19 amino acids. Germline V gene sequence: CDR1 SGHRS, CDR2 YFSETQ. Trimming took 4 bases from V and 0 from J; bases not matched to a gene: 14. CDR3 protein: CASSHIAGAIYSSYNEQFF. DNA for the CDR3: TGCGCCAGCAGCCACATAGCGGGAGCGATATATAGCTCCTACAATGAGCAGTTCTTC.

This clone has just one count. The rearrangement joins TRBV7-3 to TRBJ2-1, with TRBD2 identical over 12 bases. Looked up from germline, CDR1 is SGHTA and CDR2 is FQGTGA. The length of the CDR3 is 16 residues. V lost 2 bases, J lost 10 bases, and 9 bases stayed unmatched. The CDR3 sequence is CASSLLLPSGRGEQFF. In nucleotides, the CDR3 is TGTGCCAGCAGCTTACTTCTTCCTAGCGGGAGGGGAGAGCAGTTCTTC.